The clone carrying this T cell receptor (beta chain) was counted between two and nine times. This entry comes from a study of blood T cell repertoires in COVID-19. Background on the study: Some COVID-19 samples were acute and others convalescent; all came from the United States, Italy and Spain.

Authors' data handling: The authors estimated nucleated cell counts from reference gene primer amplification. Generated by immunoSEQ multiplex PCR, the TCRdb table keeps only in-frame clones and is missing some. The V and J calls and clone size are taken from that table; D and trimming were inferred from the DNA. The sample records about 230,000 clones, approximately 83% being singletons. Seattle cases were enrolled at active infection and followed longitudinally. Trimming pared 1 base from V and 5 bases from J, leaving 11 bases between. CDR3 size: 14 residues. Germline V gives CDR1 MDHEN, CDR2 SYDVKM.

Source material: peripheral blood. The source of this sequence is a woman in her twenties or thirties with COVID-19, enrolled during active disease. The chain couples TRBV28 to TRBJ1-2; D is uncertain. CDR3 sequence (DNA): TGTGCCAGCAGTTTATTGAGGGTAAGTTATGGCTACACCTTC. Translated, it gives CASSLLRVSYGYTF.